This entry is about one TCR beta chain. Germline CDR1 and CDR2: SGHAT and FQNNGV. This CDR3 spans 13 amino acids. The ends lost 5 bases at V and 7 bases at J; junction bases unmatched: 4. The data derive from a study of T cell changes during pregnancy in multiple sclerosis. Here immunoSEQ multiplex PCR was the method, and the copy in TCRdb shows in-frame clones only, minus some. This sample has around 36,000 clones, with 92% found just once. V usage is TRBV11-2 and J usage is TRBJ2-7; 11 bases agree with TRBD1. Specimen: CD8+ T cells from peripheral blood mononuclear cells, collected in the first trimester of pregnancy. This sequence originates from a female donor with multiple sclerosis, enrolled in a pregnancy study. This chain's CDR3 is CASSPGTGGEQYF. CDR3 bases: TGTGCCAGCAGCCCCGGGACAGGGGGAGAGCAGTACTTC. The whole variable domain, remainder taken from reference TRBV11-2 and TRBJ2-7, is EAGVAQSPRYKIIEKRQSVAFWCNPISGHATLYWYQQILGQGPKLLIQFQNNGVVDDSQLPKDRFSAERLKGVDSTLKIQPAKLEDSAVYLCASSPGTGGEQYFGPGTRLTVT.